This TCR beta chain came from a study of CD8+ T cells in alopecia areata. Study context: Skin from 6-12-month-old C3H/HeJ graft donors with spontaneous alopecia went to roughly 7-10-week-old female C3H/HeJ mice.

It was cDNA, reverse transcribed from extracted RNA, that served as the sequencing template. This table comes from immunoSEQ multiplex PCR, and its TCRdb copy is limited to in-frame clones, with some not included. This sample comprises roughly 260,000 clones, none seen once only. After pooling, cutaneous lymph node cells were sorted with CD4, CD8alpha, NKG2D, NKG2ACE and other markers. Points from the study as a whole: More clonal than normal scalp was lesional scalp, particularly alopecia totalis/universalis. Patients displayed less clarity in TCR sharing than mice, a finding possibly related to HLA.

Comment on this clone: The antigen remains unidentified. Gene names are mouse gene names. Read data end 3 residues before the CDR3 end; the end is taken from the germline J gene.

The CDR3 runs to 16 residues. Germline V gene lookup returns CDR1 LGHNA and CDR2 YNLKQL (reference sequence). V was clipped by 0 bases and J by 3 bases, with 9 bases between them. This chain links TRBV5 with TRBJ1-6, with unresolved D. TRBJ1-6 is filed as an ORF, its function uncertain. The specimen sequenced was CD4+ T cells sorted from a lymph node. The sequence came from a C3H/HeJ mouse with alopecia areata. For the strain, the MHC haplotype given is H2-k. Partial CDR3 DNA: TGTGCCAGCAGCCAAGATCCCAGGAGCTATAATTCGCCC. Translating gives CASSQDPRSYNSP. The entire CDR3 is CASSQDPRSYNSPLYF.